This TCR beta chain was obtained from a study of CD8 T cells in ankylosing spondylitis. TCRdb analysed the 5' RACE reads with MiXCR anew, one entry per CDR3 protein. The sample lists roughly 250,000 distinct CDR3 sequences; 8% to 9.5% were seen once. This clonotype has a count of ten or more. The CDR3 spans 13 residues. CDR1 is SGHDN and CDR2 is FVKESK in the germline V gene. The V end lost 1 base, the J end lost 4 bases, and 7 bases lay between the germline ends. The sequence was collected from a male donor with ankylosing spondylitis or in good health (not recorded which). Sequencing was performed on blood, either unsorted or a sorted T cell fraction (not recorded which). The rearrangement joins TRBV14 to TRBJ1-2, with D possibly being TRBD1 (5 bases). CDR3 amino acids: CASSQGQSYGYTF. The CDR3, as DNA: TGTGCCAGCAGCCAAGGACAGAGCTATGGCTACACCTTC.